The clone carrying this T cell receptor beta chain was counted many times. Researchers tagged individual cDNA molecules with unique molecular identifiers. TCRdb independently ran MiXCR on the 5' RACE reads; one entry per CDR3 protein. Of around 50,000 distinct CDR3 sequences in the sample, 6.2% are singletons; the top ten hold around 4%. The data derive from a study of early T cells in non-severe SARS-CoV-2 infection. V lost 6 bases, J lost 4 bases, and 12 bases lay in between. The CDR3 runs 13 residues. Germline V gene sequence: CDR1 MNHEY, CDR2 SVGEGT. The chain recombines TRBV6-2 or TRBV6-3 with TRBJ1-2; D unresolved. The clonotype comes from an adult who was a healthcare worker with PCR-confirmed SARS-CoV-2 infection or an uninfected control (not recorded which). Material for sequencing was whole blood. CDR3 sequence: CASSLDGLYGYTF. The CDR3 coding sequence is TGTGCCAGCAGCTTGGACGGGCTCTATGGCTACACCTTC.